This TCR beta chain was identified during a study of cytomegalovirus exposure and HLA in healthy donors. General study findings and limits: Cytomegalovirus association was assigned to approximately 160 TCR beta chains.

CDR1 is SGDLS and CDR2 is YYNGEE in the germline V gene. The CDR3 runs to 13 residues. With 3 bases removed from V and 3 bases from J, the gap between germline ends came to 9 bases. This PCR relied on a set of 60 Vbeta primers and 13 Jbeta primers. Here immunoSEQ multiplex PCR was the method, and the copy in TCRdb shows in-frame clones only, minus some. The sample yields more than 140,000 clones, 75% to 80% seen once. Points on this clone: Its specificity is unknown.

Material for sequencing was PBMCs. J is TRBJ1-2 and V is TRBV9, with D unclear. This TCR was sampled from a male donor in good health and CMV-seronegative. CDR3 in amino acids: CASSASGDYGYTF. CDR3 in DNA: TGTGCCAGCAGCGCCAGCGGGGACTATGGCTACACCTTC.